The T cell receptor (beta chain) under discussion was sequenced for a study of blood T cell repertoires in COVID-19. Study-wide background: COVID-19 samples collected from the United States, Italy and Spain covered acute and convalescent phases.

In the study's own analysis: Amplifying reference gene primers gave estimates of nucleated cell counts. Sequencing used immunoSEQ multiplex PCR; TCRdb keeps in-frame clones, though not all of them. V and J calls and clone size are copied from that table; D and trimming were computed from the DNA. This sample carries some 140,000 clones, 80% to 85% of them seen once, and the ten largest clones take under 20%. CDR3 size: 16 residues. V lost 5 bases and J 6 bases, leaving 25 bases between the germline ends. Germline lookup yields CDR1 SQVTM and CDR2 ANQGSEA. Those who participated ranged in age from roughly 18 to 89 years and resided in about 24 US areas. Recovery meant two consecutive negative NP/OP PCR tests, professional clearance, or resolved symptoms.

The chain couples TRBV29-1 to TRBJ1-2, with D perhaps matching TRBD1 (5 bases). The sequence was collected from a young man who had recovered from COVID-19. The sequencing input was PBMCs or T cells enriched from blood (not recorded which). This chain's CDR3 is CSVPRHESVGGDGYTF. The DNA for the CDR3 is TGCAGCGTTCCCAGGCATGAGAGTGTGGGAGGGGATGGCTACACCTTC.